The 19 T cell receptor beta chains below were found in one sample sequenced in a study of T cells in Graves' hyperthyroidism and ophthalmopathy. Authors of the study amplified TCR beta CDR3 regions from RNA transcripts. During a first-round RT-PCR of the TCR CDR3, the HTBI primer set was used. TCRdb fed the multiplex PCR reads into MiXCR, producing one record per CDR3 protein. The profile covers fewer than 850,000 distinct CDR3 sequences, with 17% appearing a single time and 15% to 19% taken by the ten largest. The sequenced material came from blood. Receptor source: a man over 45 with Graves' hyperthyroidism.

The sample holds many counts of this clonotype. CDR3 sequence reads: CSGLNNEQFF. The CDR3, as DNA: TGCAGCGGACTAAACAATGAGCAGTTCTTC. This chain joins TRBV29-1 and TRBJ2-1, with D tentatively TRBD2 (5 bases). V lost 7 bases and J lost 5, with 6 bases in between. This CDR3 region has 10 residues. Germline V gene sequence: CDR1 SQVTM, CDR2 ANQGSEA.

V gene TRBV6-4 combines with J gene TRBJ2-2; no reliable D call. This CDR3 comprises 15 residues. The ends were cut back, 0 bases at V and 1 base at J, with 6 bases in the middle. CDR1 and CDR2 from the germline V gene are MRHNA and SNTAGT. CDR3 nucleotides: TGTGCCAGCAGTGACTCCCGGAGGAACACCGGGGAGCTGTTTTTT. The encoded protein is CASSDSRRNTGELFF.

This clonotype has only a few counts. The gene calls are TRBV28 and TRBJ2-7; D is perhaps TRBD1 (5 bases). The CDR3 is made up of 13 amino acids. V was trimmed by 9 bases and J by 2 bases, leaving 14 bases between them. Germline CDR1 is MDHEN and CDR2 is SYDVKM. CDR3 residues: CASFSQGTYEQYF. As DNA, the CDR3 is TGTGCCAGTTTTTCCCAGGGAACCTACGAGCAGTACTTC.

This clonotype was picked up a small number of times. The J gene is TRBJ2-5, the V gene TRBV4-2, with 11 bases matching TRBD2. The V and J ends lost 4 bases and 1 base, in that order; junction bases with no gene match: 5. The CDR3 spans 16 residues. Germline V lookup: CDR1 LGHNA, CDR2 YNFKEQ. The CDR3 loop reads CASSPIGTSGQETQYF. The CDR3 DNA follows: TGTGCCAGCAGCCCGATCGGGACTAGCGGCCAAGAGACCCAGTACTTC.

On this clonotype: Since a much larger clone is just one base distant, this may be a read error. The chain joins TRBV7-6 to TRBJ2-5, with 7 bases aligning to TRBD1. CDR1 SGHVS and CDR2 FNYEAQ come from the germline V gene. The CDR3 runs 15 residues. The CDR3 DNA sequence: TGTGCCAGCAGCCACAGGGGCTCCATCCAAGGGACCCAGTACTTC. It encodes CASSHRGSIQGTQYF.

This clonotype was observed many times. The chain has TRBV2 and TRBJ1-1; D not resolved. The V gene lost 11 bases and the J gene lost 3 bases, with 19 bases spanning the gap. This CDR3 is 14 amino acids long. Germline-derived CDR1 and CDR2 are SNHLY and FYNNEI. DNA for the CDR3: TGTGCCGGTACACGTCAACCCCGCGACACTGAAGCTTTCTTT. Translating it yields CAGTRQPRDTEAFF. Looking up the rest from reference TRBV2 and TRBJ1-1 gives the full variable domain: EPEVTQTPSHQVTQMGQEVILRCVPISNHLYFYWYRQILGQKVEFLVSFYNNEISEKSEIFDDQFSVERPDGSNFTLKIRSTKLEDSAMYFCAGTRQPRDTEAFFGQGTRLTVV.

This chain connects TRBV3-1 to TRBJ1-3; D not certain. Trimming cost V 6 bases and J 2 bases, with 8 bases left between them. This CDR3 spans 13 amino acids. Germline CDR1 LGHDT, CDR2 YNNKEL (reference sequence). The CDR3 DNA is TGTGCCAGCAGTCGGACGGCTGGAAACACCATATATTTT. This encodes CASSRTAGNTIYF.

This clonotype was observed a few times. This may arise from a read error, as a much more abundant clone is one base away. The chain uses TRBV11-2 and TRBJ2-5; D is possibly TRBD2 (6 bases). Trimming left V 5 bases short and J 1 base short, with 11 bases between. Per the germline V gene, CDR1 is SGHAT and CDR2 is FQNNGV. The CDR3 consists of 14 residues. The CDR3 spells CASSRGIPQETQYF. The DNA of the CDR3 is TGTGCCAGCAGCCGCGGGATCCCCCAAGAGACCCAGTACTTC.

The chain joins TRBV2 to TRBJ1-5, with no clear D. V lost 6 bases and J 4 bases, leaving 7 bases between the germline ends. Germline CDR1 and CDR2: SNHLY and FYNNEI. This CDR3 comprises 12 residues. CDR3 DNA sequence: TGTGCCAGCAGGGCGGGGAATCAGCCCCAGCATTTT. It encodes CASRAGNQPQHF.

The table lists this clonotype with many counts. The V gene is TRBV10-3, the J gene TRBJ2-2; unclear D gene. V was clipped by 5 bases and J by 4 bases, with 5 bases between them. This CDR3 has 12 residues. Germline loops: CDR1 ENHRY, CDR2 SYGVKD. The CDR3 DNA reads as TGTGCCATCAGTAGTAGCACCGGGGAGCTGTTTTTT. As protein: CAISSSTGELFF.

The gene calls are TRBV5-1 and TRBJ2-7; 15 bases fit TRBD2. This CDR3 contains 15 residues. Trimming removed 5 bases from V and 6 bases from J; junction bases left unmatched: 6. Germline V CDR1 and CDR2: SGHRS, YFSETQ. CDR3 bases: TGCGCCAGCAGACCCGGACTAGCGGGAGGGACCGAGCAGTACTTC. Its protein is CASRPGLAGGTEQYF.

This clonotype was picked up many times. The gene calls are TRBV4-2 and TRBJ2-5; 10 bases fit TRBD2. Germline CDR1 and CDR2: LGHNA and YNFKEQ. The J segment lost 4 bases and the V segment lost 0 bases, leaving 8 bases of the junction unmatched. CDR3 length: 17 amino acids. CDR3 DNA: TGTGCCAGCAGCCAAGATTTAGGCCCTAGCGGGAGAGAGACCCAGTACTTC. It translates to CASSQDLGPSGRETQYF.

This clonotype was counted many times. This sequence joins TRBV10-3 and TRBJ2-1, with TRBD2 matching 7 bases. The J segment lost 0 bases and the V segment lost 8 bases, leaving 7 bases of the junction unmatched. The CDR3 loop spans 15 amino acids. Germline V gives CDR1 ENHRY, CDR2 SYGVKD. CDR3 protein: CAISRGGSSYNEQFF. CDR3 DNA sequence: TGTGCCATCTCTAGGGGCGGGAGCTCCTACAATGAGCAGTTCTTC.

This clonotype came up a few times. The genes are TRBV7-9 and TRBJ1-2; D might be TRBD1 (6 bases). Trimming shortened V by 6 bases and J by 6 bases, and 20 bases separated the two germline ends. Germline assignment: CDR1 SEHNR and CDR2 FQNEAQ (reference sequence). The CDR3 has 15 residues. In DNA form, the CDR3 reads TGTGCCAGCAGGGAGGAGGGGGAAGTGTGGAATGGCTACACCTTC. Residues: CASREEGEVWNGYTF.

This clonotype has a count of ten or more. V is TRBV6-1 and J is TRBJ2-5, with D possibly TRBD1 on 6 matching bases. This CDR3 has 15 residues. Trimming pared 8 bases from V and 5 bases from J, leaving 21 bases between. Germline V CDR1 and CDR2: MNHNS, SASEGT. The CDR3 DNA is TGTGCCAGCGGACTTAACAGGGAGTCCTATGAGACCCAGTACTTC. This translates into CASGLNRESYETQYF.

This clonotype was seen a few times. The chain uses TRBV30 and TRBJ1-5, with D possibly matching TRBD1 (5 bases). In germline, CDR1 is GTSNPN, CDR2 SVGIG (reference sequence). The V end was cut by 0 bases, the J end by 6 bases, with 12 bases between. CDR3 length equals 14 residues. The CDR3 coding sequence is TGTGCCTGGAGTGTTGGGCCAGGGCTTCAGCCCCAGCATTTT. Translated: CAWSVGPGLQPQHF.

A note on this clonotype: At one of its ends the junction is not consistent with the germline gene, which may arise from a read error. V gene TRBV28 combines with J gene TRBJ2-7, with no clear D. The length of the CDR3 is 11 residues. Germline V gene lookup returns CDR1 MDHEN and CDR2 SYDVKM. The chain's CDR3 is CVVKKSYEQCF. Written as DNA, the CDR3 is TGTGTGGTGAAGAAGTCCTACGAGCAGTGCTTC.

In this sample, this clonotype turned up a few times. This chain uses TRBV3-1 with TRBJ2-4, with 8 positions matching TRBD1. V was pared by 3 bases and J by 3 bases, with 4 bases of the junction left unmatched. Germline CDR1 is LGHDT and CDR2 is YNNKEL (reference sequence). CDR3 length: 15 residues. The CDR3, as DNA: TGTGCCAGCAGCCAGGCGACAGGGGTCAAAAACATTCAGTACTTC. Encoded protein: CASSQATGVKNIQYF.

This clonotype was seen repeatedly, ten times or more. The CDR3 nucleotides are TGTGCCAGCAGTGAGTGGGGGGGCAAGAACACTGAAGCTTTCTTT. It translates to CASSEWGGKNTEAFF. V is TRBV2 and J is TRBJ1-1, with D possibly being TRBD1 (6 bases). CDR3 length: 15 amino acids. CDR1 is SNHLY and CDR2 is FYNNEI in the germline V gene. The V end lost 3 bases, the J end lost 1 base, and 12 bases lay between the germline ends.